This T cell receptor (beta chain) stems from a study of type 1 and type 2 diabetes patients. PCR was run on genomic DNA. A primer set of 30 forward and 13 reverse primers amplified the CDR3. TCRdb re-analysed the multiplex PCR reads in MiXCR, keeping a single row per CDR3 protein. The profile shows fewer than 350,000 distinct CDR3 sequences, more than 40% of them singletons. The CDR3 is made up of 14 amino acids. Trimming left V 1 base short and J 5 bases short, with 11 bases between. Germline V CDR1 and CDR2: SGHVS, FNYEAQ. Study conclusions and caveats: V and J gene usage correlated at around 0.97 between type 2 diabetes and control samples.

Worth noting for this clonotype: Its antigen is still unknown.

The receptor's source is a man aged 18 to 29 with type 2 diabetes. The sequenced material came from peripheral blood mononuclear cells (PBMCs). The chain links TRBV7-6 to TRBJ1-1, with a tentative D call TRBD1 (5 bases). For the CDR3, the DNA is TGTGCCAGCAGCTTAGGGACATTCGGGACTGAAGCTTTCTTT. This gives the protein CASSLGTFGTEAFF.